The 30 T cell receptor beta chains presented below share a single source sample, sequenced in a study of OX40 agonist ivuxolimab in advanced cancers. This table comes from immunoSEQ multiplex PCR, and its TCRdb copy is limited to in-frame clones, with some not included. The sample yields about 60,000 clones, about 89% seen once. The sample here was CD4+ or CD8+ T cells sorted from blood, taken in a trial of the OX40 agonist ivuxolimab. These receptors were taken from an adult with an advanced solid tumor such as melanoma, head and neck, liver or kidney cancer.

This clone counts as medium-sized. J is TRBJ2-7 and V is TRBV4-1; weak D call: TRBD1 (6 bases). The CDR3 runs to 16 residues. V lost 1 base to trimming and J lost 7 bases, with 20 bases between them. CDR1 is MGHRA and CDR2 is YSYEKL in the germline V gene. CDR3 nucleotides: TGCGCCAGCAGCCAAGGTAACAGGGCGGGTCGCGGGGAGCAGTACTTC. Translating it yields CASSQGNRAGRGEQYF.

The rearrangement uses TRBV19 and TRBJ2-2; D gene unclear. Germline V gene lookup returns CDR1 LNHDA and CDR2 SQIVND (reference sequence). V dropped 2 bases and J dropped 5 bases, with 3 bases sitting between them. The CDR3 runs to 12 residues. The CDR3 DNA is TGTGCCAGTAGTATAATGACCGGGGAGCTGTTTTTT. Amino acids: CASSIMTGELFF.

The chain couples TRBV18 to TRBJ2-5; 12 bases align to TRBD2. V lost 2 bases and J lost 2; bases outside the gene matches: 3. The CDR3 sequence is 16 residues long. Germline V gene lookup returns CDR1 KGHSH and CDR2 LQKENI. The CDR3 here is CASSPRLAGAQETQYF. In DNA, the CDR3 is TGTGCCAGCTCACCAAGACTAGCGGGAGCACAAGAGACCCAGTACTTC. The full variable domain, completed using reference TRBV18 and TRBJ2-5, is NAGVMQNPRHLVRRRGQEARLRCSPMKGHSHVYWYRQLPEEGLKFMVYLQKENIIDESGMPKERFSAEFPKEGPSILRIQQVVRGDSAAYFCASSPRLAGAQETQYFGPGTRLLVL.

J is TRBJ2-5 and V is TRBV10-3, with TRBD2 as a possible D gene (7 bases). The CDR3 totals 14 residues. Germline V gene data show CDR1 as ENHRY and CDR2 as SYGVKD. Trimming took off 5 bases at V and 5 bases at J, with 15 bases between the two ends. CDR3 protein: CAISRGGLGETQYF. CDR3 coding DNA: TGTGCCATCAGTAGGGGGGGCCTCGGCGAGACCCAGTACTTC.

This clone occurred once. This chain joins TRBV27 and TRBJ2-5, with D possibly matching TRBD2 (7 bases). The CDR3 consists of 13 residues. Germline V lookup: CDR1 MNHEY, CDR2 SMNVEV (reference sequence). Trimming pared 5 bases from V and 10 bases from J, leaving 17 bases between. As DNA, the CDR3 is TGTGCCAGCAGTCCGACCGGGGGGCTTCTCCAGTACTTC. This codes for CASSPTGGLLQYF.

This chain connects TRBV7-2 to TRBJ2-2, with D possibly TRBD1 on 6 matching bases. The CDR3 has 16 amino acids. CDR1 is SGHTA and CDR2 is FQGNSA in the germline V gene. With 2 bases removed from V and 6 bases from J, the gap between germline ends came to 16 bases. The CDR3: CASSLSGWGQPGELFF. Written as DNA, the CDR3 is TGTGCCAGCAGCTTATCGGGTTGGGGGCAGCCCGGGGAGCTGTTTTTT.

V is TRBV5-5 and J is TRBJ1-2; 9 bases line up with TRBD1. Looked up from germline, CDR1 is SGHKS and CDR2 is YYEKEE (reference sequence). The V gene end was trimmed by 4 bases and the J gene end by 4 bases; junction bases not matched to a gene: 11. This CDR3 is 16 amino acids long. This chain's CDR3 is CASSPGGGTGPYGYTF. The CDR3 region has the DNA TGTGCCAGCAGCCCTGGTGGGGGGACAGGGCCCTATGGCTACACCTTC.

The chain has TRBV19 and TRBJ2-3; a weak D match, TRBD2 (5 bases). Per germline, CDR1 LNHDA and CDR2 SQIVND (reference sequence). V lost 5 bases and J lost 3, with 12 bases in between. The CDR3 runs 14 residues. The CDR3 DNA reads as TGTGCCAGTAGTGACGGGGTATGGACAGATACGCAGTATTTT. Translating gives CASSDGVWTDTQYF.

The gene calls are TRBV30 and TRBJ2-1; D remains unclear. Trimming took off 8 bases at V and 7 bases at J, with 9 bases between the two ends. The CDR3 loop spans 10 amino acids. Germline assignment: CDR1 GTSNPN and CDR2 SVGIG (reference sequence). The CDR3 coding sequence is TGTGCCCCCGATTTAAATGAGCAGTTCTTC. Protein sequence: CAPDLNEQFF.

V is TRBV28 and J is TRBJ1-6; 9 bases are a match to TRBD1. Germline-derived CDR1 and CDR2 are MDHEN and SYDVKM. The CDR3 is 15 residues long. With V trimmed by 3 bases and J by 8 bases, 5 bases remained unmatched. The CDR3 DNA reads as TGTGCCAGCAGTTTCCGGGACAGGGAATATTCACCCCTCCACTTT. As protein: CASSFRDREYSPLHF.

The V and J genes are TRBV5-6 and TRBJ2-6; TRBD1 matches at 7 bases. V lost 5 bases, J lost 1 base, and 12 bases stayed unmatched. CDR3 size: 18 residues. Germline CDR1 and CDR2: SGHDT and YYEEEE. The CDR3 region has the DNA TGTGCCAGCAGTCGGGACAGAGGTTTTGCGTCTGGGGCCAACGTCCTGACTTTC. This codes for CASSRDRGFASGANVLTF. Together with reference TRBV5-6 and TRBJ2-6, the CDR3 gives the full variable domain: DAGVTQSPTHLIKTRGQQVTLRCSPKSGHDTVSWYQQALGQGPQFIFQYYEEEERQRGNFPDRFSGHQFPNYSSELNVNALLLGDSALYLCASSRDRGFASGANVLTFGAGSRLTVL.

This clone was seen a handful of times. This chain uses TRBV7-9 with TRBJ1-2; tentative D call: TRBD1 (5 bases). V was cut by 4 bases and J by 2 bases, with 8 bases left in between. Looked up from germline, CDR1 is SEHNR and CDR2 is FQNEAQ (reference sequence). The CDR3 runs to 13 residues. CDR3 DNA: TGTGCCAGCAGCTCGGGACCCAACTATGGCTACACCTTC. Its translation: CASSSGPNYGYTF.

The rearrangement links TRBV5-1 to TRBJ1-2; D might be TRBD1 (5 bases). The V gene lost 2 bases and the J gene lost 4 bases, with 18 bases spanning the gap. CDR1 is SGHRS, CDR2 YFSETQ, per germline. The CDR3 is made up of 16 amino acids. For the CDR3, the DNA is TGCGCCAGCAGCTTAGGGACGGCTACTGCTTCCTATGGCTACACCTTC. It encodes CASSLGTATASYGYTF.

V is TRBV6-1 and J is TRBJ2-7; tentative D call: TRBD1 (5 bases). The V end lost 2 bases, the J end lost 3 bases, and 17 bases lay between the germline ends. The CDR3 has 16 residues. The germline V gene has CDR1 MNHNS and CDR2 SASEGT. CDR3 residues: CASSETPRAGLYEQYF. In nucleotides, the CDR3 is TGTGCCAGCAGTGAAACCCCACGGGCAGGGCTCTACGAGCAGTACTTC.

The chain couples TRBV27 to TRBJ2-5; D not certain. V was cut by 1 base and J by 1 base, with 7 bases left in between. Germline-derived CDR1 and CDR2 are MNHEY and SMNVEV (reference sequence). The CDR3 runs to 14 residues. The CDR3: CASSLLGPQETQYF. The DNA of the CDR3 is TGTGCCAGCAGTTTATTGGGCCCCCAAGAGACCCAGTACTTC.

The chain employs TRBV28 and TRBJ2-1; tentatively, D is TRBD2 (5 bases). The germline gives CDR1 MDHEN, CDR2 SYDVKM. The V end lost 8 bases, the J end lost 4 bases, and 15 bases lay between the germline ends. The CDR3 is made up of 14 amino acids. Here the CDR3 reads CASRPRRRYNEQFF. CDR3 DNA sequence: TGTGCCAGCCGCCCACGGAGGAGATACAATGAGCAGTTCTTC.

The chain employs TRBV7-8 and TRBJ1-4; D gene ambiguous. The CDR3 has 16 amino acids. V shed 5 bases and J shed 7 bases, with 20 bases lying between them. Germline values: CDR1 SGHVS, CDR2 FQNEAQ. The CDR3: CASSPSFSGSFEKLFF. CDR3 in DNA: TGTGCCAGCAGCCCCTCGTTTTCGGGGTCATTTGAAAAACTGTTTTTT. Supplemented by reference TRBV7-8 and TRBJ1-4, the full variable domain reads GAGVSQSPRYKVAKRGQDVALRCDPISGHVSLFWYQQALGQGPEFLTYFQNEAQLDKSGLPSDRFFAERPEGSVSTLKIQRTQQEDSAVYLCASSPSFSGSFEKLFFGSGTQLSVL.

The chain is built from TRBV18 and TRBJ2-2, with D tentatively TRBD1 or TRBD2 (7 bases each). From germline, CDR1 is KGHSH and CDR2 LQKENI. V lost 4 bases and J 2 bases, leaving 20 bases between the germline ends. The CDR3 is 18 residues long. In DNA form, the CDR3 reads TGTGCCAGCTCACTAAACCTCCGGGGGGACAGTAACACCGGGGAGCTGTTTTTT. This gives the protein CASSLNLRGDSNTGELFF.

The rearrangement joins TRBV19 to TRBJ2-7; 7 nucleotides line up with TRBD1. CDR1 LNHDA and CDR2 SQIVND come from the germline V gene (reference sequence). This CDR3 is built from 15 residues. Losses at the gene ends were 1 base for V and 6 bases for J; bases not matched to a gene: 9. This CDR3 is CASSIVPGQPLEQYF. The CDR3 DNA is TGTGCCAGTAGTATAGTACCGGGACAGCCTCTCGAGCAGTACTTC.

The CDR3 DNA follows: TGTGCCAGCAGACGACAGGCCTCTGGAAACACCATATATTTT. It encodes CASRRQASGNTIYF. The chain is built from TRBV6-6 and TRBJ1-3; D perhaps matches TRBD1 (6 bases). The CDR3 sequence is 14 residues long. Germline CDR1 is MNHNY and CDR2 is SVGAGI (reference sequence). Trimming took off 6 bases at V and 0 bases at J, with 9 bases between the two ends.

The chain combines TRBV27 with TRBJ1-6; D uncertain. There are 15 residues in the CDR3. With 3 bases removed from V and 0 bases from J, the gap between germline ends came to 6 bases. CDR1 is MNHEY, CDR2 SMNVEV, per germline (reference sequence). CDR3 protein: CASSFVSSYNSPLHF. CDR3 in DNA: TGTGCCAGCAGTTTCGTGAGCTCCTATAATTCACCCCTCCACTTT.

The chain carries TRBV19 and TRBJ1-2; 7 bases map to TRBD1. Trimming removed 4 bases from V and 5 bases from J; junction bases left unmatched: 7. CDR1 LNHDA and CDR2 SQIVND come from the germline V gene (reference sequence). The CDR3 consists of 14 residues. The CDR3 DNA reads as TGTGCCAGTAGTAGACCCGAGGGACAGTATGGCTACACCTTC. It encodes CASSRPEGQYGYTF.

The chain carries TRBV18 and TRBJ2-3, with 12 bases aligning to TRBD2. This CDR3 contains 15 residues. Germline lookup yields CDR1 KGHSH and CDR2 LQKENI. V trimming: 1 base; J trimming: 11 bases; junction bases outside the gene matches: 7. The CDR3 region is CASSPRTSGMGGQYF. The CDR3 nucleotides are TGTGCCAGCTCACCACGGACTAGCGGGATGGGTGGGCAGTATTTT.

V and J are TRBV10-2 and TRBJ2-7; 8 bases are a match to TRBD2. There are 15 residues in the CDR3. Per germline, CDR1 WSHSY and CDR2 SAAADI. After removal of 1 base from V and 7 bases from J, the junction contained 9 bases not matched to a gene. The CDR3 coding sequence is TGCGCCAGCAGTGAGTTTGAACTAGCGGCGGGAGAGCAGTACTTC. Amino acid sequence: CASSEFELAAGEQYF.

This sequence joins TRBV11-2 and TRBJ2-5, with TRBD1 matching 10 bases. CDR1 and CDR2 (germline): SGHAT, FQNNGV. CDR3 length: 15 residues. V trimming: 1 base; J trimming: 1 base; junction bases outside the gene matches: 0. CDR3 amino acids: CASSLGDRGQETQYF. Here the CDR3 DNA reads TGTGCCAGCAGCTTAGGGGACAGGGGCCAAGAGACCCAGTACTTC.

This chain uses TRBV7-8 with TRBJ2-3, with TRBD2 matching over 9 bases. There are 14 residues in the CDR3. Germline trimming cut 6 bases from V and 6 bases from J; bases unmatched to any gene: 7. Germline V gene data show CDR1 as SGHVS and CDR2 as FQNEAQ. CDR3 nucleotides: TGTGCCAGCAGGGGTAGCGGGAGTGGGGATACGCAGTATTTT. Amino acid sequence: CASRGSGSGDTQYF.

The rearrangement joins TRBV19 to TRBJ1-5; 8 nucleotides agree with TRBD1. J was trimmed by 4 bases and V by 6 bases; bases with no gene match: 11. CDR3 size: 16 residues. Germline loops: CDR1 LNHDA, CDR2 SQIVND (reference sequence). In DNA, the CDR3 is TGTGCCAGTAGGTTGACAGGGGAGGTGATAAATCAGCCCCAGCATTTT. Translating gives CASRLTGEVINQPQHF.

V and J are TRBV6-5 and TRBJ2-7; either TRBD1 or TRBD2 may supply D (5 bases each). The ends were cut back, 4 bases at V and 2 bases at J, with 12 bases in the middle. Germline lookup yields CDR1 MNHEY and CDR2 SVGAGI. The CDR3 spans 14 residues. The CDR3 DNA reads TGTGCCAGCAGTTCCGGGGACCGAGCCTACGAGCAGTACTTC. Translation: CASSSGDRAYEQYF.

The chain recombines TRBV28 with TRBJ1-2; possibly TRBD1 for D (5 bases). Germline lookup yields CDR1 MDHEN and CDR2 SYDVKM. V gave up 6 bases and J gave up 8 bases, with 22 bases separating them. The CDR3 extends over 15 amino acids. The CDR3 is CASSQTPTVHWGYTF. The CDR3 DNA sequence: TGTGCCAGCAGCCAAACCCCGACAGTCCATTGGGGCTACACCTTC.

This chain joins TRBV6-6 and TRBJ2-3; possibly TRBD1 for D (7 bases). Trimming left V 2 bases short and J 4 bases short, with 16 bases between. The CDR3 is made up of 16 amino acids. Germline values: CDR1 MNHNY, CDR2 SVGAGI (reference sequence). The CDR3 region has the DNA TGTGCCAGCAGTTACGGGCAGGGGGGTTCGGCAGATACGCAGTATTTT. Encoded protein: CASSYGQGGSADTQYF.